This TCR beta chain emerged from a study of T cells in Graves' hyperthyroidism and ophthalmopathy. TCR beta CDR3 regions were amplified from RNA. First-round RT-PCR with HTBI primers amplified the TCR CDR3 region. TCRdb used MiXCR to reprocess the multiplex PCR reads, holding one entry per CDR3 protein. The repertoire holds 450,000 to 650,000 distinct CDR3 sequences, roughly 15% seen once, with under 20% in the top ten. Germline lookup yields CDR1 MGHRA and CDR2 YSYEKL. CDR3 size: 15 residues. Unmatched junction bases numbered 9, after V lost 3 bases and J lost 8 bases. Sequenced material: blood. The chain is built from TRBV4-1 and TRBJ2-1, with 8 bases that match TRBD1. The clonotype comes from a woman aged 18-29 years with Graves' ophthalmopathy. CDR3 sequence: CASSQVDRARDEQFF. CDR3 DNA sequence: TGCGCCAGCAGCCAGGTGGACAGGGCTAGGGATGAGCAGTTCTTC.